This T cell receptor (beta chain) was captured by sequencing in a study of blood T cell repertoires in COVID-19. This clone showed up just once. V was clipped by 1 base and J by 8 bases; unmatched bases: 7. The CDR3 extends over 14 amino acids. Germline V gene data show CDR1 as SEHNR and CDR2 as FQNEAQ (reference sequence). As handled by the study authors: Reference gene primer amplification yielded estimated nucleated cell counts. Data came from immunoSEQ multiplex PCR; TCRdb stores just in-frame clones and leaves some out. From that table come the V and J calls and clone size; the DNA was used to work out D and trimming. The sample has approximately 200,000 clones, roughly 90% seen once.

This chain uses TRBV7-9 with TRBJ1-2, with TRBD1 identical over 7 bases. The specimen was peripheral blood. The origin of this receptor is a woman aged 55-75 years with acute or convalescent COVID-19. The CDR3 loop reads CASSLEIGGRGYTF. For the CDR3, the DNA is TGTGCCAGCAGCTTAGAGATAGGGGGCCGGGGCTACACCTTC.